These 30 T cell receptor beta chains came from one sample sequenced in a study of human T cells and chemical hapten exposure. Each CDR3 protein is one row after TCRdb ran MiXCR on the RACE reads. The sample yields around 300,000 distinct CDR3 sequences, around 7% seen once. Noted time point: pre-sensitization, week 0. The treatment was: therapeutic diphenylcyclopropenone sensitization with weekly scalp DPC. The sequencing here drew on whole blood, taken in connection with sensitization to the hapten diphenylcyclopropenone (DPC). Receptors were obtained from a man aged 18-30 years with alopecia areata. Some clones in this sample may be carry-over from other donors' samples.

J is TRBJ2-4 and V is TRBV7-2; maybe TRBD1 (6 bases). Germline values: CDR1 SGHTA, CDR2 FQGNSA. Trimming shortened V by 6 bases and J by 8 bases, and 14 bases separated the two germline ends. This CDR3 is built from 13 residues. This CDR3 is CASSRTQGDIQYF. DNA of the CDR3: TGTGCCAGCAGTCGGACACAGGGTGACATTCAGTACTTC.

CDR3 amino acids: CASSTRTGREGYTF. The CDR3 DNA sequence: TGTGCCAGCAGTACTCGGACAGGGCGGGAGGGCTACACCTTC. The chain links TRBV25-1 to TRBJ1-2; 8 positions agree with TRBD1. CDR3 length: 14 amino acids. J lost 8 bases, V lost 5 bases, and 10 bases had no gene match. CDR1 and CDR2 (germline): MGHDK, SYGVNS.

This clonotype was recorded many times. J is TRBJ2-6 and V is TRBV28; 8 bases line up with TRBD1. V shed 9 bases, J shed 0 bases, and the junction held 7 bases outside the gene matches. This CDR3 is 16 amino acids long. From germline, CDR1 is MDHEN and CDR2 SYDVKM. In DNA form, the CDR3 reads TGTGCCAGTCTGGACAGGGCGCTCTCTGGGGCCAACGTCCTGACTTTC. It translates to CASLDRALSGANVLTF.

The V and J genes are TRBV4-3 and TRBJ1-2; no firm D call. Germline V lookup: CDR1 LGHNA, CDR2 YSLEER. The CDR3 is 15 residues long. The germline V and J ends were trimmed by 3 bases and 5 bases, with 16 bases remaining between them. The CDR3 bases are TGCGCCAGCAGCCAGGGAAAGATCCGGGCTTATGGCTACACCTTC. It translates to CASSQGKIRAYGYTF.

In this sample, this clonotype turned up once. The V call is TRBV29-1, the J call TRBJ2-1; D gene ambiguous. The CDR3 loop spans 14 amino acids. Between the trimmed V and J ends, which lost 8 bases and 4 bases, there was a span of 18 bases. CDR1 SQVTM and CDR2 ANQGSEA come from the germline V gene. CDR3 sequence: CSTKDPFLYNEQFF. CDR3 DNA: TGCAGCACCAAGGACCCATTCCTATACAATGAGCAGTTCTTC.

The chain has TRBV12-3 or TRBV12-4 and TRBJ1-1; 7 nucleotides match TRBD1. V shed 1 base and J 4 bases; nucleotides not matched to a gene: 3. The CDR3 sequence is 14 residues long. The CDR3 sequence is CASSLEGAVTEAFF. CDR3 in DNA: TGTGCCAGCAGTTTAGAGGGGGCGGTCACTGAAGCTTTCTTT.

The table lists this clonotype with many counts. The gene calls are TRBV7-8 and TRBJ1-2, with 8 bases aligning to TRBD1. The CDR3 is made up of 14 amino acids. J was trimmed by 5 bases and V by 4 bases; bases with no gene match: 6. Germline V gives CDR1 SGHVS, CDR2 FQNEAQ. CDR3 region: CASSSPTGVYGYTF. In DNA, the CDR3 is TGTGCCAGCAGCTCCCCGACAGGGGTTTATGGCTACACCTTC. The variable domain in full, completed from reference TRBV7-8 and TRBJ1-2, reads GAGVSQSPRYKVAKRGQDVALRCDPISGHVSLFWYQQALGQGPEFLTYFQNEAQLDKSGLPSDRFFAERPEGSVSTLKIQRTQQEDSAVYLCASSSPTGVYGYTFGSGTRLTVV.

This clonotype was found a few times. The chain links TRBV3-1 to TRBJ2-1; D gene uncertain. The germline V gene has CDR1 LGHDT and CDR2 YNNKEL (reference sequence). The CDR3 totals 15 residues. Trimming took off 6 bases at V and 0 bases at J, with 12 bases between the two ends. The CDR3 nucleotides are TGTGCCAGCAGGCCAACTACCAGCTCCTACAATGAGCAGTTCTTC. Residues: CASRPTTSSYNEQFF.

A few counts support this clonotype. The V call is TRBV12-3 or TRBV12-4, the J call TRBJ1-5; TRBD1 is a possible D gene (6 bases). The CDR3 sequence is 15 residues long. V shed 5 bases and J shed 1 base, with 12 bases lying between them. CDR3 amino acids: CASSLTDRSNQPQHF. DNA of the CDR3: TGTGCCAGCAGTCTCACCGACAGGAGCAATCAGCCCCAGCATTTT.

Many counts were recorded for this clonotype. The genes are TRBV7-2 and TRBJ1-3, with D hard to call. The CDR3 has 13 residues. Trimming removed 7 bases from V and 2 bases from J, with 9 bases in between. CDR1 and CDR2 from the germline V gene are SGHTA and FQGNSA. The CDR3 DNA sequence: TGTGCCAGCACTCCAGGACCTGGAAACACCATATATTTT. As protein: CASTPGPGNTIYF.

This clonotype was picked up a small number of times. The chain couples TRBV4-3 to TRBJ2-3; a weak D match, TRBD2 (6 bases). V was shortened by 4 bases and J by 5 bases, with 19 bases between the two germline ends. This CDR3 contains 16 residues. Per germline, CDR1 LGHNA and CDR2 YSLEER. The DNA for the CDR3 is TGCGCCAGCAGCCGGGAGTGGGCGCGGGGTGGAGATACGCAGTATTTT. It translates to CASSREWARGGDTQYF.

In this sample, this clonotype turned up many times. The chain employs TRBV6-1 and TRBJ2-3; TRBD1 aligns across 7 bases. The germline gives CDR1 MNHNS, CDR2 SASEGT. J was trimmed by 1 base and V by 3 bases; bases with no gene match: 4. The CDR3 has 15 residues. The CDR3 DNA sequence: TGTGCCAGCAGTGACCGACAGGGTCGCACAGATACGCAGTATTTT. Translated: CASSDRQGRTDTQYF.

The chain employs TRBV7-8 and TRBJ2-1; D possibly corresponds to TRBD2 (5 bases). V gave up 7 bases and J gave up 4 bases, with 20 bases separating them. This CDR3 has 16 amino acids. Germline lookup yields CDR1 SGHVS and CDR2 FQNEAQ. The CDR3 nucleotides are TGTGCCAGCAATAGAGACCGTGTACAGCGGTACAATGAGCAGTTCTTC. This gives the protein CASNRDRVQRYNEQFF.

The chain carries TRBV7-8 and TRBJ1-6, with no clear D. Looked up from germline, CDR1 is SGHVS and CDR2 is FQNEAQ. Trimming cost V 7 bases and J 5 bases, with 18 bases left between them. CDR3 length: 16 residues. The DNA for the CDR3 is TGTGCCAGCACCCCCCGCCGAGTTGGGGATAATTCACCCCTCCACTTT. Protein product: CASTPRRVGDNSPLHF.

This chain uses TRBV12-3 or TRBV12-4 with TRBJ2-7; a weak D match, TRBD2 (5 bases). With 5 bases removed from V and 3 bases from J, the gap between germline ends came to 11 bases. This CDR3 region has 13 residues. In nucleotides, the CDR3 is TGTGCCAGCAGTACACTTCGGGGCTACGAGCAGTACTTC. Amino acids: CASSTLRGYEQYF.

This clonotype was counted at least ten times. The genes are TRBV20-1 and TRBJ1-1; D might be TRBD1 (5 bases). In germline, CDR1 is DFQATT, CDR2 SNEGSKA (reference sequence). Trimming took 5 bases from V and 1 from J, leaving 11 bases between them. The CDR3 spans 13 residues. The CDR3 sequence: CSAGGEGNTEAFF. The CDR3 DNA reads TGCAGTGCTGGGGGTGAGGGGAACACTGAAGCTTTCTTT.

This clonotype was seen repeatedly, ten times or more. The genes are TRBV12-3 or TRBV12-4 and TRBJ2-3, with D unresolved. The CDR3 contains 12 residues. Trimming cost V 5 bases and J 2 bases, with 5 bases left between them. The CDR3 protein is CASSPDTDTQYF. The CDR3 coding sequence is TGTGCCAGCAGTCCTGACACAGATACGCAGTATTTT.

The chain employs TRBV11-1 and TRBJ1-2; a possible D gene is TRBD1 (5 bases). The V and J ends lost 4 bases and 0 bases respectively, with 12 bases between them. There are 15 residues in the CDR3. Germline V lookup: CDR1 SGHAT, CDR2 FQDESV (reference sequence). The CDR3 sequence is CASSYQRGANYGYTF. For the CDR3, the DNA is TGTGCCAGCAGCTATCAAAGGGGAGCTAACTATGGCTACACCTTC.

This clonotype has a handful of counts. The CDR3 nucleotides read TGTGCCAGCAGTACTCCCGGGGTTTCTGGAAACACCATATATTTT. Protein sequence: CASSTPGVSGNTIYF. The chain couples TRBV6-1 to TRBJ1-3; D is ambiguous. The CDR3 has 15 amino acids. Germline loops: CDR1 MNHNS, CDR2 SASEGT. The V gene lost 5 bases and the J gene lost 1 base, with 12 bases spanning the gap.

This clonotype showed up many times. The chain joins TRBV7-9 to TRBJ1-1; tentative D call: TRBD1 (6 bases). Trimming removed 1 base at V and 1 base at J, with 7 bases between. The germline CDR1 and CDR2 sequences are SEHNR and FQNEAQ (reference sequence). The length of the CDR3 is 14 residues. The CDR3, as DNA: TGTGCCAGCAGCTTAGGGGACACGAACACTGAAGCTTTCTTT. It codes for CASSLGDTNTEAFF.

This clonotype was counted between two and nine times. This chain links TRBV20-1 with TRBJ2-2, with D tentatively TRBD2 (5 bases). From germline, CDR1 is DFQATT and CDR2 SNEGSKA (reference sequence). Trimming cost V 6 bases and J 7 bases, with 15 bases left between them. The CDR3 spans 13 residues. The DNA of the CDR3 is TGCAGTGCCGTATCCAGGAGGATCGGGGAGCTGTTTTTT. It is translated as CSAVSRRIGELFF.

In nucleotides, the CDR3 is TGCAGTGCCGTTCCCCAACTAGCGGGGGTCACAGATACGCAGTATTTT. This sequence encodes CSAVPQLAGVTDTQYF. The chain recombines TRBV20-1 with TRBJ2-3; 11 positions match TRBD2. With V trimmed by 6 bases and J by 2 bases, 10 bases remained unmatched. There are 16 residues in the CDR3. Germline V gives CDR1 DFQATT, CDR2 SNEGSKA (reference sequence).

The rearrangement joins TRBV5-5 to TRBJ2-5, with a tentative D call TRBD1 (6 bases). V was cut by 2 bases and J by 3 bases, with 17 bases left in between. Germline V CDR1 and CDR2: SGHKS, YYEKEE (reference sequence). CDR3 length equals 16 residues. CDR3 nucleotide sequence: TGTGCCAGCAGCTTTACCAACAGACCAGGGGAAGAGACCCAGTACTTC. Its translation: CASSFTNRPGEETQYF.

The chain joins TRBV7-9 to TRBJ2-7; no firm D call. V was shortened by 8 bases and J by 6 bases, with 14 bases between the two germline ends. In germline, CDR1 is SEHNR, CDR2 FQNEAQ (reference sequence). The CDR3 loop spans 12 amino acids. Here the CDR3 DNA reads TGTGCCAGCTCCAAACTTGGACCCGAGCAGTACGTC. It translates to CASSKLGPEQYV.

This chain joins TRBV5-6 and TRBJ2-3; D ambiguous. Trimming pared 1 base from V and 4 bases from J, leaving 7 bases between. Germline V gives CDR1 SGHDT, CDR2 YYEEEE. The CDR3 totals 13 residues. The CDR3 protein is CASSLFSPDTQYF. The CDR3 bases are TGTGCCAGCAGCTTGTTCTCTCCAGATACGCAGTATTTT.

This clonotype was seen a few times. This chain joins TRBV7-3 and TRBJ1-1; D may be TRBD1 (6 bases). Germline V CDR1 and CDR2: SGHTA, FQGTGA. Trimming removed 5 bases at V and 2 bases at J, with 12 bases between. The CDR3 extends over 14 amino acids. CDR3 bases: TGTGCCAGCAGCCCACAGGGCTTTAACACTGAAGCTTTCTTT. It codes for CASSPQGFNTEAFF.

This clonotype was counted only a few times. One end of the junction does not line up with germline, which may come from a read error. The chain uses TRBV20-1 and TRBJ1-2; D is perhaps TRBD1 (5 bases). The CDR3 is made up of 9 amino acids. The germline V gene encodes CDR1 DFQATT and CDR2 SNEGSKA (reference sequence). CDR3: CSARPGLLF. DNA for the CDR3: TGCAGTGCTAGACCAGGGCTGCTCTTC.

This chain uses TRBV7-2 with TRBJ2-5; 11 bases are shared with TRBD2. The CDR3 loop spans 18 amino acids. Germline V lookup: CDR1 SGHTA, CDR2 FQGNSA. V trimming: 1 base; J trimming: 0 bases; junction bases outside the gene matches: 7. The CDR3 sequence is CASSLVFSSGGDQETQYF. Written as DNA, the CDR3 is TGTGCCAGCAGCTTAGTATTTAGTAGCGGGGGGGACCAAGAGACCCAGTACTTC.

The V gene is TRBV20-1, the J gene TRBJ1-1; tentatively, D is TRBD1 (6 bases). The germline CDR1 and CDR2 sequences are DFQATT and SNEGSKA (reference sequence). Trimming removed 3 bases at V and 12 bases at J, with 20 bases between. This CDR3 is built from 13 residues. CDR3 DNA sequence: TGCAGTGCTAGGGGCGACAGGTCGCGCGTGACTTTCTTT. This codes for CSARGDRSRVTFF.

In its sample, this clonotype was seen a few times. DNA for the CDR3: TGTGCCAGCAGCCCCGGGACTAGCGCCTATCCGAACACCGGGGAGCTGTTTTTT. This codes for CASSPGTSAYPNTGELFF. The chain employs TRBV7-6 and TRBJ2-2; 10 bases align to TRBD2. Germline V CDR1 and CDR2: SGHVS, FNYEAQ. There are 18 residues in the CDR3. V was clipped by 5 bases and J by 0 bases; unmatched bases: 9.